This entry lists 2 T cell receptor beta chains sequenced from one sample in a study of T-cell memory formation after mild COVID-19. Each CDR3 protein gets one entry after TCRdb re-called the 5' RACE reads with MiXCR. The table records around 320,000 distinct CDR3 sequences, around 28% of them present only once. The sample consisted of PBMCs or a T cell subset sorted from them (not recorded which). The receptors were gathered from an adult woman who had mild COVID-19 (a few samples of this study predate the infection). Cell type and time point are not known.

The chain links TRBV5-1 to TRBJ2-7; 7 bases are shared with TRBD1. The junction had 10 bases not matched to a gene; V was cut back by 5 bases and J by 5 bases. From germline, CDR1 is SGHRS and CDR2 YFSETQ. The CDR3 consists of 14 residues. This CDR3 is CASSYGQDWDEQYF. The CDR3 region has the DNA TGCGCCAGCAGTTACGGACAGGACTGGGACGAGCAGTACTTC.

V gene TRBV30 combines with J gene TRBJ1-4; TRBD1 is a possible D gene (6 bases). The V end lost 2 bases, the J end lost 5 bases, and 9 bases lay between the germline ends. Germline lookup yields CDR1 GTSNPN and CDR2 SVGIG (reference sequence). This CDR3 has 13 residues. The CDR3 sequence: CAWSSQGNEKLFF. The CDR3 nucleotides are TGTGCCTGGAGTAGTCAGGGGAATGAAAAACTGTTTTTT.